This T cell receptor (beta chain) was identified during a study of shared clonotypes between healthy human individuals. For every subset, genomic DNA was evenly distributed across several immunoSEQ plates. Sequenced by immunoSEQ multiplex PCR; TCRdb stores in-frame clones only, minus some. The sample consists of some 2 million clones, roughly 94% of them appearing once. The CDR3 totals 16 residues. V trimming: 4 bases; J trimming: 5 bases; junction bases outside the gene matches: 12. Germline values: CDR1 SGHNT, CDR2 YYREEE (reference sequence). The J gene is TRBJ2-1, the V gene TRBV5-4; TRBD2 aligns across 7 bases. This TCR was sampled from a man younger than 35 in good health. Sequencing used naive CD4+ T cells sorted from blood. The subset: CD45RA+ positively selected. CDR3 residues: CASSLISGPVDNEQFF. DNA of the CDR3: TGTGCCAGCAGCCTAATTAGCGGGCCCGTTGACAATGAGCAGTTCTTC.